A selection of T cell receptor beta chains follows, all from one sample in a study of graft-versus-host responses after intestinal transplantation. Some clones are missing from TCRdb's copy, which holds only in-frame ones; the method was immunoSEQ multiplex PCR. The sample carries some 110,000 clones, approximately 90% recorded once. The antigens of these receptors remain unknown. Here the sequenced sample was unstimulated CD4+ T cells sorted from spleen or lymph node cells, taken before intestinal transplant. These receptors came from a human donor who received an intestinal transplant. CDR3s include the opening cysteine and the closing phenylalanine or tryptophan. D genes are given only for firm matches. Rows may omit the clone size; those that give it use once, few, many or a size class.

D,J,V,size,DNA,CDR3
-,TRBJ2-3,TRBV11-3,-,TGTGCCAGCAGCTTAGGGGAGAGCACAGATACGCAGTATTTT,CASSLGESTDTQYF
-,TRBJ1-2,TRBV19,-,TGTGCCAGTGGCGGGGCCCTGGGACACACCTTC,CASGGALGHTF
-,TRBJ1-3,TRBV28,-,TGTGCCAGCAGCACGGGCCCCCTCAGACTAGGAAACACCATATATTTT,CASSTGPLRLGNTIYF
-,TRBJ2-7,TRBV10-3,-,TGTGCCATCAGTGAGTCGAGGGGGGGGCTCTACTACGAGCAGTACTTC,CAISESRGGLYYEQYF
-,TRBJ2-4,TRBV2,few,TGTGCCAGCAGTCTTGGGGAGAGGGCCAAAAACATTCAGTACTTC,CASSLGERAKNIQYF
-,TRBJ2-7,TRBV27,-,TGTGCCAGCAAGTACGTCCCCGAGGCGTACGAGCAGTACTTC,CASKYVPEAYEQYF
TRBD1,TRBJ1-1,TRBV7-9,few,TGTGCCAGCAGCTTAGGGACAGGGAACACTGAAGCTTTCTTT,CASSLGTGNTEAFF
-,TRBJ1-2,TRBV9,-,TGTGCCAGCAGCGCCGGCAGGGTTAACTATGGCTACACCTTC,CASSAGRVNYGYTF
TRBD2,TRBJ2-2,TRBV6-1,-,TGTGCCAGCAGGCGCGGACTAGCCGGGGAGCTGTTTTTT,CASRRGLAGELFF
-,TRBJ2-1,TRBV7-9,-,TGTGCCAGCAGCTTGAAGGAGGGGTTCCCCTACAATGAGCAGTTCTTC,CASSLKEGFPYNEQFF
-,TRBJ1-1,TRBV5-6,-,TGTGCCAGCAGCTTGTTTAGGGGGTTCGAGTATCGCAACACTGAAGCTTTCTTT,CASSLFRGFEYRNTEAFF
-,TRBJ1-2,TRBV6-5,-,TGTGCCAGCAGTAACTTCGCGGGGGGCTACACCTTC,CASSNFAGGYTF
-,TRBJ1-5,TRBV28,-,TGTGCCAGCAGTTTCGGGCAGCCCCAGCATTTT,CASSFGQPQHF
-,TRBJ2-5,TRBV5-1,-,TGCGCCAGCAGCTTGGGGGCAGAGACCCAGTACTTC,CASSLGAETQYF
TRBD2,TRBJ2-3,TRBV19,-,TGTGCCAGTAGTATTAGCGGGAGGGCCGACCAATCCACAGATACGCAGTATTTT,CASSISGRADQSTDTQYF
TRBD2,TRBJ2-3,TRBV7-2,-,TGTGCCAGCAGCAGAGAAGCGGGGGCGGACACAGATACGCAGTATTTT,CASSREAGADTDTQYF
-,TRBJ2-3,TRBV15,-,TGTGCCACCAGCAGAGATGGGGTACAGGCCACAGATACGCAGTATTTT,CATSRDGVQATDTQYF
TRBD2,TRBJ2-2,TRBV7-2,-,TGTGCCAGCAGCCAGACTAGCGGGGGGGCCGGGGAGCTGTTTTTT,CASSQTSGGAGELFF
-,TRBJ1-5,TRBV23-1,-,TGCGCCAGCAGTCAACAAAAAAACAATCAGCCCCAGCATTTT,CASSQQKNNQPQHF
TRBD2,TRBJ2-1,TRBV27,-,TGTGCCAGCAGTTCAGGACTAGCGGGGGGCGTTCAGTTCTTC,CASSSGLAGGVQFF
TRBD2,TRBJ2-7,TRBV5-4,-,TGTGCCAGCAGCCCTGGGGGGGAGAGCGCTTTATACGAGCAGTACTTC,CASSPGGESALYEQYF
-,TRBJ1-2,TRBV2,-,TGTGCCAGCAGTGAAGCCAGAAACTATGGCTACACCTTC,CASSEARNYGYTF
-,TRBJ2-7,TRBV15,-,TGTGCCACCAGCAGAGATAGGACAGCCTGGGGAGAGCAGTACTTC,CATSRDRTAWGEQYF
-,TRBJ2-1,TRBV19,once,TGTGCCAGTAGTAATCCAGGGATGGGGTGGGATGAGCAGTTCTTC,CASSNPGMGWDEQFF
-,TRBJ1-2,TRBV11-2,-,TGTGCCAGCAGCTCCAAAGGGGGGGCGGAGGGCTACACCTTC,CASSSKGGAEGYTF
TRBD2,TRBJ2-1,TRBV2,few,TGTGCCAGCAGTGAATTGGGAGCGGGAGCCTACAATGAGCAGTTCTTC,CASSELGAGAYNEQFF
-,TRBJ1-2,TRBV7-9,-,TGTGCCAGCAGCCAAGGTATCGTGGGCACCGGTGGCTACACCTTC,CASSQGIVGTGGYTF
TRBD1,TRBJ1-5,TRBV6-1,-,TGTGCCAGCAGCACCGGGACAGGGAACAATCAGCCCCAGCATTTT,CASSTGTGNNQPQHF
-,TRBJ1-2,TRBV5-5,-,TGTGCCAGCAGCCCCCGCGACACTCGCAACTATGGCTACACCTTC,CASSPRDTRNYGYTF
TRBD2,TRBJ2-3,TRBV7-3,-,TGTGCCAGCAGCTTAATGGCGGGGGACACAGATACGCAGTATTTT,CASSLMAGDTDTQYF
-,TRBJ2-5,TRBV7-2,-,TGTGCCAGCAGCTCCCAGGGGCTCCAAGAGACCCAGTACTTC,CASSSQGLQETQYF
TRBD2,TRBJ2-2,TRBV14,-,TGTGCCAGCAGCCAGCGGGGGGCTAACGGGGAGCTGTTTTTT,CASSQRGANGELFF
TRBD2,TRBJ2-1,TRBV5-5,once,TGTGCCAGCAGCAGAGAGGTTGGTAGCGGGAACAATGAGCAGTTCTTC,CASSREVGSGNNEQFF
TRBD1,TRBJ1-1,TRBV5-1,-,TGCGCCAGCAGCTTGACACAGGGGTCGAACACTGAAGCTTTCTTT,CASSLTQGSNTEAFF
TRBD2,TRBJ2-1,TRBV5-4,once,TGTGCCAGCAGCCTCAACGCAGGGACTAGCGGCTACAATGAGCAGTTCTTC,CASSLNAGTSGYNEQFF
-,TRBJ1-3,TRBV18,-,TGTGCCAGCTCACCTCGGTGGAGTGAGTCTGGAAACACCATATATTTT,CASSPRWSESGNTIYF
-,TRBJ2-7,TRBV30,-,TGTGCCTGGAGTTTCGACAGACGATCCGAGCAGTACTTC,CAWSFDRRSEQYF
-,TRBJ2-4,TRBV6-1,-,TGTGCCAGCAGTTCCCGGGAAATAGGAAACATTCAGTACTTC,CASSSREIGNIQYF
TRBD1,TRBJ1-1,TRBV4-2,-,TGTGCCAGCAGCCAAAGGCAGGGGGCTAGGACTGAAGCTTTCTTT,CASSQRQGARTEAFF
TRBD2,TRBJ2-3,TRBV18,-,TGTGCCAGCTCACCACTTGGTGAGCGGGGGGGCGGCACAGATACGCAGTATTTT,CASSPLGERGGGTDTQYF
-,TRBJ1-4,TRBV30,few,TGTGCCTGGAGTGTTATCGGGTTTAATGAAAAACTGTTTTTT,CAWSVIGFNEKLFF
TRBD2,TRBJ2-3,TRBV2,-,TGTGCCAGTTTAGCGGGGATAAGCACAGATACGCAGTATTTT,CASLAGISTDTQYF
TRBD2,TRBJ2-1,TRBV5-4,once,TGTGCCAGCAGCTTGGTCTCGGGAGGGAACAATGAGCAGTTCTTC,CASSLVSGGNNEQFF
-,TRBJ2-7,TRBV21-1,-,TGTGCCACCCAGATCTGGGACAGGGAAAACGAGCAGTACTTC,CATQIWDRENEQYF
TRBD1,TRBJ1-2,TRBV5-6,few,TGTGCCAGCAGCGTGACAGGGTATGGCTACACCTTC,CASSVTGYGYTF
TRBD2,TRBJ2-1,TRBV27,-,TGTGCCAGCAGGGGAACTAGCGGGGTTGGCAATGAGCAGTTCTTC,CASRGTSGVGNEQFF
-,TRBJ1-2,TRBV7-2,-,TGTGCCAGCAGCTCCACAGGGTTCGGTGGCTACACCTTC,CASSSTGFGGYTF
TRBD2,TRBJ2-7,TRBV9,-,TGTGCCAGCAGCGTAGGTTTAGCGGGAGCCTACGAGCAGTACTTC,CASSVGLAGAYEQYF
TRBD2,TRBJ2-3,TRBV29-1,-,TGCAGCGTAGCGGGAGCCGATACGCAGTATTTT,CSVAGADTQYF
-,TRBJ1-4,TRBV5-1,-,TGCGCCAGCAGCTTGGCCATGGAGACTAATGAAAAACTGTTTTTT,CASSLAMETNEKLFF
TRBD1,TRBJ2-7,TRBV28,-,TGTGCCAGCAGTTCTCCCTTGGGGGGCGTCGCCGGGACAGGCTACGAGCAGTACTTC,CASSSPLGGVAGTGYEQYF
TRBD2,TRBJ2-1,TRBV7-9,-,TGTGCCAGCAGCTTAGCGGAAGCGGGAGGGCCGGGCGAGCAGTTCTTC,CASSLAEAGGPGEQFF
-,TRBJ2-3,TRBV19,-,TGTGCCAGTAGTCCCCCCTTATCGAACCGGGCAGATACGCAGTATTTT,CASSPPLSNRADTQYF
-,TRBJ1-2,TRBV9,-,TGTGCCAGCAGCGTAGGTGAAGGGGTCGTCTATGGCTACACCTTC,CASSVGEGVVYGYTF
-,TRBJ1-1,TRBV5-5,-,TGTGCCAGCAGCTTGAGGCGTGGGGAGGGGTACACTGAAGCTTTCTTT,CASSLRRGEGYTEAFF
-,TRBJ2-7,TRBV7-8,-,TGTGCCAGCAGCTTAGCTACAGGGCCCCTCAGCTCCTACGAGCAGTACTTC,CASSLATGPLSSYEQYF
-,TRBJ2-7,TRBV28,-,TGTGCCAGCAGTTTAACTAGCTCAGGCGCCTACGAGCAGTACTTC,CASSLTSSGAYEQYF
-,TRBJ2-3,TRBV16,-,TGTGCCAGCAGCCAATTGGCAGACTCCCGGGGCACAGATACGCAGTATTTT,CASSQLADSRGTDTQYF
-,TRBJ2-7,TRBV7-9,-,TGTGCCAGCAGCTTAGAGGCTGGGACTCGACCCTACGAGCAGTACTTC,CASSLEAGTRPYEQYF
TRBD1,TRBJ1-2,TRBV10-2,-,TGCGCCAGCACCACCCAGGGGGCAGGTAGCTATGGCTACACCTTC,CASTTQGAGSYGYTF